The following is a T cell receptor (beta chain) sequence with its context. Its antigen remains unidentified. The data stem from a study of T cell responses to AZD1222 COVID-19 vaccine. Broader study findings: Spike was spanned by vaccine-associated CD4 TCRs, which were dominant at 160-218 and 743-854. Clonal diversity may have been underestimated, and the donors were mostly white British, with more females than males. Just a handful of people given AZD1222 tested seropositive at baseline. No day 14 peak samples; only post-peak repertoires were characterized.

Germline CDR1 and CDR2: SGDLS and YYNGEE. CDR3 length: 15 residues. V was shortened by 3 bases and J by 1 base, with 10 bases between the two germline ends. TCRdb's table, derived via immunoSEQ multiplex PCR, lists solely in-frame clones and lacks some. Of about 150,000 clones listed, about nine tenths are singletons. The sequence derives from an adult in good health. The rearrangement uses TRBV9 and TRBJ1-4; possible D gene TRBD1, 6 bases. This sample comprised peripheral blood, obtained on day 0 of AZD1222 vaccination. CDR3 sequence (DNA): TGTGCCAGCAGCGCTAGGGGGGGAACTAATGAAAAACTGTTTTTT. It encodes CASSARGGTNEKLFF.